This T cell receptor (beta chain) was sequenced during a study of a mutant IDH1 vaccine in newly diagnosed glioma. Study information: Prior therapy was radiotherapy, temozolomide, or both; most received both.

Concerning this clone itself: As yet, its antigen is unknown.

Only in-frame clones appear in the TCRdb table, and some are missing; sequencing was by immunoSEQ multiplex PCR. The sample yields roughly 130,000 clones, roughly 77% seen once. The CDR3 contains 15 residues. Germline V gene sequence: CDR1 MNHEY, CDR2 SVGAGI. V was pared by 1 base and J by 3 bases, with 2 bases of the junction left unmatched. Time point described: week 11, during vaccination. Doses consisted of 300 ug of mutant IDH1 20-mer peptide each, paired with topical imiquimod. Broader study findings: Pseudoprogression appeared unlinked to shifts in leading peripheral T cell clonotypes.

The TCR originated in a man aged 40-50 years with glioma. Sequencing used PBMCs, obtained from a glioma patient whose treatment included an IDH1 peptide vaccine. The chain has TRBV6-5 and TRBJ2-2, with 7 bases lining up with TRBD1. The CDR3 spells CASSYWGTDTGELFF. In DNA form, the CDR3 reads TGTGCCAGCAGTTACTGGGGGACAGACACCGGGGAGCTGTTTTTT.